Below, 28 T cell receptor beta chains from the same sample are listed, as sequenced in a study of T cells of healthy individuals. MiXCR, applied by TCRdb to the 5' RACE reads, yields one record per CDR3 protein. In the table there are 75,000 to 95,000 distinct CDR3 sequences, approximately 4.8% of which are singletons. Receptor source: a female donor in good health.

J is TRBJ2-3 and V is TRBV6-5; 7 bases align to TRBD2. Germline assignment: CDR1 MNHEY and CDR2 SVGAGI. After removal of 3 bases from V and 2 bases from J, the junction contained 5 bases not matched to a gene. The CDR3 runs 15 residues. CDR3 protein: CASSYGGRDTDTQYF. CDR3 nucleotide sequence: TGTGCCAGCAGTTATGGCGGGAGAGACACAGATACGCAGTATTTT.

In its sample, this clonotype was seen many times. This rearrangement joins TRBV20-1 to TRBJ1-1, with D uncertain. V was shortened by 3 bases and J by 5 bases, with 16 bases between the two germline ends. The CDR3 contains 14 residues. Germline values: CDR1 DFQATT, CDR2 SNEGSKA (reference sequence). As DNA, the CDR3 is TGCAGTGCTAGTGGTATGCGGGCCGGAACTGAAGCTTTCTTT. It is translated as CSASGMRAGTEAFF.

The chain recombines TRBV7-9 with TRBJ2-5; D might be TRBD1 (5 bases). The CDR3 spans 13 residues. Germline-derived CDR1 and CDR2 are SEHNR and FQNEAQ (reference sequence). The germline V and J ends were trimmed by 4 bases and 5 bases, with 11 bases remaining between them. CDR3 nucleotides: TGTGCCAGCAGCTGGGGCAGGGCGGAGACCCAGTACTTC. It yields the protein CASSWGRAETQYF.

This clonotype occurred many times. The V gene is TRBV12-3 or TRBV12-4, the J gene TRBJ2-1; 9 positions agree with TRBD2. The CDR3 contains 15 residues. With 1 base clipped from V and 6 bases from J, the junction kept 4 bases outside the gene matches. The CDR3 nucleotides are TGTGCCAGCAGTTTAGTAGCGGGAGTCGGCAATGAGCAGTTCTTC. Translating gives CASSLVAGVGNEQFF.

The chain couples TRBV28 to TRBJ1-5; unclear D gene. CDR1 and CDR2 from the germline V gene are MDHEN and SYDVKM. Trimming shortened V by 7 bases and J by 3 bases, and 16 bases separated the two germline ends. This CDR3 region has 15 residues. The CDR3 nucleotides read TGTGCCAGCACAACCCGAGGGAGGGCCAATCAGCCCCAGCATTTT. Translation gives CASTTRGRANQPQHF.

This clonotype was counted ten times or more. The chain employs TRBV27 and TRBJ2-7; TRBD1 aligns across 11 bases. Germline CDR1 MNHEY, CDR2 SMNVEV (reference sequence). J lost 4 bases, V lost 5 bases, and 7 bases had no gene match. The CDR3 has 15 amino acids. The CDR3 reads CASSAGQGARYEQYF. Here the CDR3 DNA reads TGTGCCAGCAGTGCCGGACAGGGGGCGAGGTACGAGCAGTACTTC.

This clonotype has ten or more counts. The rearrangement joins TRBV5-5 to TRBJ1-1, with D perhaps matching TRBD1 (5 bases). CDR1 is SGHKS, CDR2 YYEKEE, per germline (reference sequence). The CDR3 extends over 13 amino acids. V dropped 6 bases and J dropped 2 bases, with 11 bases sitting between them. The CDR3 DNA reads TGTGCCAGCACGGGGACGGCCAACACTGAAGCTTTCTTT. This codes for CASTGTANTEAFF.

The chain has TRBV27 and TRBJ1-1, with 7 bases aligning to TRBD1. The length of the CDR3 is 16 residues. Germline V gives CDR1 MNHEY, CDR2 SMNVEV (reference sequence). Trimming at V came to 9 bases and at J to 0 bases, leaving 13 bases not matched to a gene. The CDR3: CASLKGAPWMNTEAFF. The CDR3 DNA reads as TGTGCCAGTTTGAAGGGGGCGCCTTGGATGAACACTGAAGCTTTCTTT.

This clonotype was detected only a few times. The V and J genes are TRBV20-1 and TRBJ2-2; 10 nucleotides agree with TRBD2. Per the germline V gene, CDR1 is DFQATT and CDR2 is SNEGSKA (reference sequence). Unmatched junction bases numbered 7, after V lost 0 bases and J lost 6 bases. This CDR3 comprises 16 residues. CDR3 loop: CSARDLLAGDAGELFF. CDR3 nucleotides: TGCAGTGCTAGAGATTTGCTAGCGGGAGACGCCGGGGAGCTGTTTTTT.

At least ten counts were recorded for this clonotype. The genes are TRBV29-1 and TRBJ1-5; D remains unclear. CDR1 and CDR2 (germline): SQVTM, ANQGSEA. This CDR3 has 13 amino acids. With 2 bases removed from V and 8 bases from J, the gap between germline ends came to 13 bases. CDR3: CSVEIDRYKPQHF. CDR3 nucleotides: TGCAGCGTTGAAATTGACCGATATAAGCCCCAGCATTTT.

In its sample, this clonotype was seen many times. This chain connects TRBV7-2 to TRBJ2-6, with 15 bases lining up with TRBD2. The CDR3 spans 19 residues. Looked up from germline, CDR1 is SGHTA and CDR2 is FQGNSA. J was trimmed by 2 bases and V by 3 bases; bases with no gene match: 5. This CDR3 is CASSFGLAGGPAGANVLTF. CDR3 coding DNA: TGTGCCAGCAGCTTCGGACTAGCGGGAGGGCCTGCTGGGGCCAACGTCCTGACTTTC.

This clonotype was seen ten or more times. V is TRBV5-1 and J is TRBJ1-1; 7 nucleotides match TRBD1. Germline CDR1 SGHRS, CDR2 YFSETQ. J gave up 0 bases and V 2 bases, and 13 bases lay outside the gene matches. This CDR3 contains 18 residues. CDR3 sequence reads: CASSFYDRAAGLNTEAFF. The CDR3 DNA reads TGCGCCAGCAGCTTCTACGACAGGGCGGCGGGTTTGAACACTGAAGCTTTCTTT.

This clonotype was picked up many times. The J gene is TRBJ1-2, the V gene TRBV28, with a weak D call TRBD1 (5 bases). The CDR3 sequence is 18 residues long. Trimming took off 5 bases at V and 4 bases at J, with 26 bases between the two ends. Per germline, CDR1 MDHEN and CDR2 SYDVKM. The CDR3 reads CASSPPGQGVYYGYGYTF. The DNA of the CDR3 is TGTGCCAGCAGTCCCCCCGGTCAGGGAGTATATTATGGCTATGGCTACACCTTC.

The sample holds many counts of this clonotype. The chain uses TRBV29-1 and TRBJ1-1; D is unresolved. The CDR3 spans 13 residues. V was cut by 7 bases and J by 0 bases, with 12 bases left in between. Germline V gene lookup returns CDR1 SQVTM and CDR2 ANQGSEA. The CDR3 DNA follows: TGCAGCGGGGTGGAAGGAGTGAACACTGAAGCTTTCTTT. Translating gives CSGVEGVNTEAFF.

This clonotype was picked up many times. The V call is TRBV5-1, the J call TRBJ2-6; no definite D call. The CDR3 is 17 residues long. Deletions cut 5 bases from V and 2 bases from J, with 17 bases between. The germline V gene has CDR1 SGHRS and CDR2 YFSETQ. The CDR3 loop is CASRDNIFPTGANVLTF. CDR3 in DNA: TGCGCCAGCAGAGACAACATTTTTCCGACTGGGGCCAACGTCCTGACTTTC.

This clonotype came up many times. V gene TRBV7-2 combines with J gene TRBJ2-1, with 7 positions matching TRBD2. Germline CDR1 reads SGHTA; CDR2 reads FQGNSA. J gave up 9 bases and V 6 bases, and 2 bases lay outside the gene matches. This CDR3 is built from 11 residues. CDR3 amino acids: CASSTGGEQFF. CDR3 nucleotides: TGTGCCAGCAGTACGGGAGGTGAGCAGTTCTTC.

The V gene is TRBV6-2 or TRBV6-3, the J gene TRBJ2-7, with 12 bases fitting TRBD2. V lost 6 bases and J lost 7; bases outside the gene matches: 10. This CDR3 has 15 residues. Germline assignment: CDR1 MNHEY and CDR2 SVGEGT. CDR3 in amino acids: CASRPASGRAEEQYF. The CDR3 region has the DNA TGTGCCAGCAGACCCGCTAGCGGGAGGGCCGAAGAGCAGTACTTC.

The CDR3 here is CASSSPYLEQYF. In DNA form, the CDR3 reads TGTGCCAGCAGCTCCCCCTATTTGGAGCAGTACTTC. The chain uses TRBV7-2 and TRBJ2-7; D call uncertain. Germline V lookup: CDR1 SGHTA, CDR2 FQGNSA. CDR3 length: 12 residues. The V end lost 4 bases, the J end lost 7 bases, and 11 bases lay between the germline ends.

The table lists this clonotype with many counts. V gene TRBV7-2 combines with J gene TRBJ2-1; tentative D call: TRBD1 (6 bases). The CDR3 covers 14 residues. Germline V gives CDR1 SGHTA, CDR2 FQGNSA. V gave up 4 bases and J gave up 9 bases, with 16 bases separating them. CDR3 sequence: CASSSGTSFGEQFF. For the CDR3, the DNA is TGTGCCAGCAGCTCCGGGACAAGCTTCGGTGAGCAGTTCTTC.

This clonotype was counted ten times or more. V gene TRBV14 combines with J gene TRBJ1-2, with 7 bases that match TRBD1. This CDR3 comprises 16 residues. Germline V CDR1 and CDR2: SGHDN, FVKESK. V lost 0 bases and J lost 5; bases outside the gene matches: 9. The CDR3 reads CASSQDSLGGSYGYTF. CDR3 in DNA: TGTGCCAGCAGCCAAGATTCCCTAGGGGGCAGTTATGGCTACACCTTC.

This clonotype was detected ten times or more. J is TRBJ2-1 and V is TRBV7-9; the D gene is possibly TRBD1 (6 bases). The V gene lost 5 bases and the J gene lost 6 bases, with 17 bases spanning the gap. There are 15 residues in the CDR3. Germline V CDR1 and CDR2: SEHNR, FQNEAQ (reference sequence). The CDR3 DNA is TGTGCCAGCAGCACGGTGGGGGCTATGGCCAATGAGCAGTTCTTC. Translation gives CASSTVGAMANEQFF.

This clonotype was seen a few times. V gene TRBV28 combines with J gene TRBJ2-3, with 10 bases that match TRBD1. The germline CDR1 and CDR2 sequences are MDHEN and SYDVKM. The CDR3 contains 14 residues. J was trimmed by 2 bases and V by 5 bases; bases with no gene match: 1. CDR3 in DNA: TGTGCCAGCAGTCGACAGGGGGCCACAGATACGCAGTATTTT. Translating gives CASSRQGATDTQYF.

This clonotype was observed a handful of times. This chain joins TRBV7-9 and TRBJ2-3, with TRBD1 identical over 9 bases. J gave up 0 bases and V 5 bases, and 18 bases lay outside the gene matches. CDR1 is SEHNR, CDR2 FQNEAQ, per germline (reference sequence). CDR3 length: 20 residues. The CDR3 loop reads CASSTQGQGVYGGSTDTQYF. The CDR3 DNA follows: TGTGCCAGCAGCACCCAGGGACAGGGAGTTTATGGGGGAAGCACAGATACGCAGTATTTT.

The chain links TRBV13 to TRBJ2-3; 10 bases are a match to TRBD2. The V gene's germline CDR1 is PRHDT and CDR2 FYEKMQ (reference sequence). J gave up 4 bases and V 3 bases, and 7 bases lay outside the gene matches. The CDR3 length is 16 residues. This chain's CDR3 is CASSFELAGSSDTQYF. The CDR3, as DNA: TGTGCCAGCAGCTTTGAACTAGCGGGATCGTCAGATACGCAGTATTTT.

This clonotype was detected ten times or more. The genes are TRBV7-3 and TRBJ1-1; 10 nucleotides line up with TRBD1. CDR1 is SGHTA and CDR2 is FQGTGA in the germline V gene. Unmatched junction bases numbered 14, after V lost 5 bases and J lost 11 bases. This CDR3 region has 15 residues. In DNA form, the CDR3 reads TGTGCCAGCAGCCTCGACGGGACAGGGGCCTTGGGCGCTTTCTTT. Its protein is CASSLDGTGALGAFF.

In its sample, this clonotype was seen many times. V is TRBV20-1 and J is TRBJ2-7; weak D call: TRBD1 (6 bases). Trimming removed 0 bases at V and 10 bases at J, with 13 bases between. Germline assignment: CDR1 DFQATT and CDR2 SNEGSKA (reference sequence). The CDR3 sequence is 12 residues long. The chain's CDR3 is CSARDRRDIQYF. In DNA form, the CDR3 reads TGCAGTGCTAGAGATCGAAGGGACATCCAGTACTTC.

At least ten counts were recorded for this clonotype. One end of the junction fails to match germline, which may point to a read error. The CDR3 coding sequence is TGTGCCAACAGCCAAGCAACTAGCGGATCTTACGAGCAGTACTTC. This translates into CANSQATSGSYEQYF. V gene TRBV4-2 combines with J gene TRBJ2-7; 8 nucleotides align to TRBD2. The CDR3 consists of 15 residues. The germline gives CDR1 LGHNA, CDR2 YNFKEQ.

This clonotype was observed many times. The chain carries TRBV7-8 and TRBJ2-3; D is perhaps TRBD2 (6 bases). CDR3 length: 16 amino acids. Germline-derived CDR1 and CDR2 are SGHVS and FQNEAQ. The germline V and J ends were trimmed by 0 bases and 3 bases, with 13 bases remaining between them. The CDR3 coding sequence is TGTGCCAGCAGCTTAGCAAGCGGGCAGGGAACAGATACGCAGTATTTT. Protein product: CASSLASGQGTDTQYF.